This entry lists 18 T cell receptor beta chains sequenced from one sample in a study of PD-L1 blockade in urothelial cancer. Time point: peripheral blood 6 weeks after treatment start. Sequencing was performed with immunoSEQ multiplex PCR; in TCRdb, only in-frame clones are kept and a portion is missing. The data show about 130,000 clones, roughly 83% seen once. Source: PBMCs, taken around atezolizumab (anti-PD-L1) treatment. Receptor source: a man aged 50-60 years with urothelial cancer.

The CDR3 DNA reads TGTGCCAGCAGTCCTGGACTAGCTTCCTACGAGCAGTACTTC. It translates to CASSPGLASYEQYF. The gene calls are TRBV27 and TRBJ2-7; 8 nucleotides align to TRBD2. The CDR3 runs to 14 residues. The germline CDR1 and CDR2 sequences are MNHEY and SMNVEV (reference sequence). With 5 bases clipped from V and 1 base from J, the junction kept 4 bases outside the gene matches.

The rearrangement links TRBV28 to TRBJ2-2; D not resolved. The CDR3 has 12 amino acids. CDR1 is MDHEN and CDR2 is SYDVKM in the germline V gene. With 4 bases removed from V and 7 bases from J, the gap between germline ends came to 7 bases. Here the CDR3 DNA reads TGTGCCAGCAGTTCCCTCAGCGGGGAGCTGTTTTTT. Residues: CASSSLSGELFF.

This chain uses TRBV5-1 with TRBJ1-4, with TRBD1 identical over 12 bases. This CDR3 is built from 14 residues. Trimming removed 4 bases from V and 7 bases from J; junction bases left unmatched: 2. CDR1 SGHRS and CDR2 YFSETQ come from the germline V gene. This chain's CDR3 is CASSEGQGAEKLFF. CDR3 DNA sequence: TGCGCCAGCAGCGAGGGACAGGGGGCTGAAAAACTGTTTTTT.

The V and J genes are TRBV5-4 and TRBJ1-4; perhaps TRBD1 as D (5 bases). Germline lookup yields CDR1 SGHNT and CDR2 YYREEE (reference sequence). Trimming removed 4 bases at V and 0 bases at J, with 10 bases between. The CDR3 covers 15 residues. The CDR3, as DNA: TGTGCCAGCAGCGACAGACAAGCAACTAATGAAAAACTGTTTTTT. It specifies CASSDRQATNEKLFF.

The gene calls are TRBV21-1 and TRBJ1-3; the table names TRBD1, a call not compared with the DNA. TRBV21-1 corresponds to a pseudogene. The CDR3 loop spans 13 amino acids. CDR3 residues: CASFRDTGNTIYF. CDR3 coding DNA: TGTGCCAGCTTCAGGGATACTGGAAACACCATATATTTT.

This sequence joins TRBV10-2 and TRBJ2-7, with D perhaps matching TRBD2 (6 bases). The V end was cut by 0 bases, the J end by 6 bases, with 12 bases between. This CDR3 spans 14 amino acids. CDR1 is WSHSY, CDR2 SAAADI, per germline. CDR3 amino acids: CASSESGTGGEQYF. Written as DNA, the CDR3 is TGCGCCAGCAGTGAGTCTGGGACTGGCGGCGAGCAGTACTTC.

The chain carries TRBV30 and TRBJ1-5; D gene unclear. CDR3 length: 13 amino acids. V gave up 0 bases and J gave up 3 bases, with 6 bases separating them. Germline-derived CDR1 and CDR2 are GTSNPN and SVGIG (reference sequence). The chain's CDR3 is CAWSVKHNQPQHF. In DNA form, the CDR3 reads TGTGCCTGGAGTGTCAAGCACAATCAGCCCCAGCATTTT.

The J gene is TRBJ1-1, the V gene TRBV6-5; possibly TRBD1 for D (6 bases). In germline, CDR1 is MNHEY, CDR2 SVGAGI. V lost 4 bases, J lost 0 bases, and 12 bases lay in between. The CDR3 loop spans 15 amino acids. This CDR3 reads CASSLGTRMNTEAFF. The DNA for the CDR3 is TGTGCCAGCAGTTTAGGGACAAGGATGAACACTGAAGCTTTCTTT.

V gene TRBV27 combines with J gene TRBJ2-2; 7 bases map to TRBD2. CDR1 is MNHEY and CDR2 is SMNVEV in the germline V gene (reference sequence). The CDR3 has 19 residues. Trimming took 3 bases from V and 5 from J; bases not matched to a gene: 18. CDR3: CASSFWAKAGVLSTGELFF. CDR3 nucleotide sequence: TGTGCCAGCAGTTTTTGGGCTAAGGCGGGAGTCTTATCTACCGGGGAGCTGTTTTTT.

The V call is TRBV25-1, the J call TRBJ1-5; possibly TRBD1 for D (5 bases). This CDR3 is built from 14 residues. Trimming left V 3 bases short and J 8 bases short, with 14 bases between. Germline values: CDR1 MGHDK, CDR2 SYGVNS. The CDR3 is CASSDRQSQEPQHF. CDR3 nucleotides: TGTGCCAGCAGTGACAGACAGTCTCAGGAGCCCCAGCATTTT.

The chain recombines TRBV6-1 with TRBJ2-7; 7 bases fit TRBD1. The CDR3 is made up of 14 amino acids. Germline CDR1 reads MNHNS; CDR2 reads SASEGT. The V gene end was trimmed by 7 bases and the J gene end by 3 bases; junction bases not matched to a gene: 9. The CDR3 spells CASKSATGLYEQYF. The CDR3 nucleotides are TGTGCCAGCAAGAGCGCGACAGGGCTCTACGAGCAGTACTTC.

This chain uses TRBV9 with TRBJ2-3; a weak D match, TRBD2 (6 bases). The germline V gene has CDR1 SGDLS and CDR2 YYNGEE. The CDR3 consists of 14 residues. The V end was cut by 4 bases, the J end by 4 bases, with 13 bases between. This CDR3 is CASSLRERADTQYF. CDR3 nucleotide sequence: TGTGCCAGCAGCTTACGGGAGCGCGCAGATACGCAGTATTTT.

This chain uses TRBV5-1 with TRBJ2-2, with D tentatively TRBD1 (6 bases). Looked up from germline, CDR1 is SGHRS and CDR2 is YFSETQ. This CDR3 has 15 amino acids. V was shortened by 5 bases and J by 6 bases, with 17 bases between the two germline ends. DNA for the CDR3: TGCGCCAGCAGACTAGGACAGATCGGGGCCGGGGAGCTGTTTTTT. The encoded protein is CASRLGQIGAGELFF.

V is TRBV28 and J is TRBJ2-3; 8 nucleotides match TRBD1. V shed 5 bases, J shed 0 bases, and the junction held 7 bases outside the gene matches. CDR1 is MDHEN, CDR2 SYDVKM, per germline. The CDR3 covers 16 residues. The CDR3 sequence is CASSPTGVVSTDTQYF. CDR3 DNA sequence: TGTGCCAGCAGTCCGACAGGGGTTGTGAGCACAGATACGCAGTATTTT. The full variable domain, rest sourced from reference TRBV28 and TRBJ2-3, is DVKVTQSSRYLVKRTGEKVFLECVQDMDHENMFWYRQDPGLGLRLIYFSYDVKMKEKGDIPEGYSVSREKKERFSLILESASTNQTSMYLCASSPTGVVSTDTQYFGPGTRLTVL.

The chain is built from TRBV9 and TRBJ2-3; D remains unclear. V lost 0 bases and J 5 bases, leaving 4 bases between the germline ends. Germline V gene lookup returns CDR1 SGDLS and CDR2 YYNGEE. The CDR3 runs 12 residues. This CDR3 reads CASSVGGDTQYF. In nucleotides, the CDR3 is TGTGCCAGCAGCGTAGGCGGAGATACGCAGTATTTT.

This clone is a singleton in its sample. The V call is TRBV27, the J call TRBJ2-7, with 11 bases fitting TRBD2. This CDR3 has 16 amino acids. V was pared by 8 bases and J by 0 bases, with 9 bases of the junction left unmatched. Germline CDR1 is MNHEY and CDR2 is SMNVEV (reference sequence). This chain's CDR3 is CASQGLAGSSSYEQYF. Written as DNA, the CDR3 is TGTGCCAGCCAAGGACTAGCGGGTTCTAGCTCCTACGAGCAGTACTTC.

This chain links TRBV7-9 with TRBJ1-2; 9 positions agree with TRBD1. This CDR3 is 16 amino acids long. Per germline, CDR1 SEHNR and CDR2 FQNEAQ (reference sequence). J was trimmed by 2 bases and V by 5 bases; bases with no gene match: 9. The chain's CDR3 is CASSPLGTGNNYGYTF. DNA for the CDR3: TGTGCCAGCAGCCCCCTGGGGACAGGGAACAACTATGGCTACACCTTC.

This sequence joins TRBV6-5 and TRBJ2-3; the match to TRBD2 covers 7 bases. The V gene end was trimmed by 8 bases and the J gene end by 2 bases; junction bases not matched to a gene: 7. The length of the CDR3 is 14 residues. Germline V gives CDR1 MNHEY, CDR2 SVGAGI. The CDR3 sequence: CASAAQRDTDTQYF. The CDR3 DNA follows: TGTGCCAGCGCGGCCCAGCGGGACACAGATACGCAGTATTTT.